This T cell receptor beta chain was documented in a study of blood T cell repertoires in COVID-19 (dated by TCRdb to about 2020). With respect to the entire study: Samples from collaborators originated in the United States, Italy and Spain and spanned both the acute and convalescent phases of COVID-19. The samples were drawn from the first 160 participants of the ongoing ImmuneRACE study and from some 1,300 subjects provided by 6 global collaborators. The material from the prospective study consisted of cDNA or gDNA derived from T cells, B-cell-depleted T cells, or PBMCs. Nearly every sample came with metadata listing a de-identified subject ID, COVID-19 status, age in years and sex. Where available, HLA class I and class II types were taken from metadata supplied by the sample provider and were not determined by assay-based typing. The dataset comprised deeply sampled blood TCRbeta repertoires from subjects exposed to, actively infected with, or recovered from COVID-19. A freely available public database, intended as a resource for researchers studying the immune response to SARS-CoV-2, is where the repertoires were released. Overall results and qualifications from the work: How much clinical and demographic metadata was included differed by source and by participant, and the metadata was provided uncurated.

To note about this clone: Its antigen target is currently unknown. Base quality data are lacking; no much larger clone is found one base away.

TCRbeta CDR3 regions were amplified from genomic DNA using the immunoSEQ Assay, a bias-controlled multiplex PCR. Per the original workflow: Within the assay, amplification of reference gene primers was used to estimate how many nucleated cells each sample contained. Sequence reads were collapsed and filtered to measure the absolute abundance of every unique TCRbeta CDR3 rearrangement. For each sample, productive Simpson clonality was calculated as the square root of Simpson's diversity index over productive rearrangements. What TCRdb holds here is the immuneACCESS table cut down to in-frame rearrangements. Part of the clones is not present; checked against another copy, under half of the missing clones reflect an unresolved V gene, and the others are unexplained. V, J and clone size are those of that table, while D and trimming were read from the DNA. This sample gives fewer than 350,000 clones in total; 80% to 85% of them show up just once. The ten most abundant clones make up around 3.2% of the sample.

Collaborating institutions collected whole blood in K2EDTA tubes following their own protocols. Collaborator samples were shipped for TCRbeta analysis as frozen whole blood, isolated PBMCs, or DNA extracted from either sample type. The CDR3 starts with the cysteine, ends with the phenylalanine, and has 18 residues. The read is trimmed to its CDR3 DNA, 54 bases read in frame from base 1. Trimming leaves V shorter by 4 bases and J shorter by 7 bases, with the junction holding 13 bases beyond the gene matches. CDR1 and CDR2 are drawn from the germline V gene (reference sequence): LNHDA, SQIVND. The sequencing sample was made of peripheral blood. This TCR derives from a woman aged 55 to 70 with active or convalescent COVID-19. The sequence is built from TRBV19 and TRBJ1-4; the junction holds 12 bases that match TRBD1. The CDR3 reads as follows: CASSTRPGTGGAGEKLFF. The DNA sequence is given as TGTGCCAGTAGTACCCGCCCCGGGACAGGGGGCGCAGGTGAAAAACTGTTTTTT.